Below, 29 T cell receptor beta chains from the same sample are listed, as sequenced in a study of regulatory T cells in long-lasting Graves disease. Time point here: newly diagnosed GD, antithyroid drugs for less than 3 months. Isolated PBMC RNA provided the starting material for the TCR library. For TCR beta, libraries came from iRepertoire HTBI primers and Arm-PCR of CDR3 regions. TCRdb re-analysed the multiplex PCR reads in MiXCR, keeping a single row per CDR3 protein. There are under 300,000 distinct CDR3 sequences in the sample; 15% to 20% occur only once, and 12% to 15% lies in the top ten. This sample was also put to use in a study of T cells in Graves' hyperthyroidism and ophthalmopathy.

This specimen consisted of peripheral blood mononuclear cells (PBMCs), obtained at new diagnosis, from a patient treated with antithyroid drugs. These receptors were collected from a woman aged 25 to 45 with Graves disease.

This clonotype has a count of ten or more. V is TRBV5-5 and J is TRBJ2-7; D uncertain. The V end was cut by 0 bases, the J end by 2 bases, with 3 bases between. This CDR3 has 12 amino acids. Germline V gene sequence: CDR1 SGHKS, CDR2 YYEKEE (reference sequence). Written as DNA, the CDR3 is TGTGCCAGCAGCTTGGCCGCCTACGAGCAGTACTTC. It translates to CASSLAAYEQYF.

This clonotype was seen at least ten times. The chain carries TRBV9 and TRBJ2-3; the D call may be TRBD1 or TRBD2 (5 bases each). The CDR3 is 16 residues long. Germline V gene data show CDR1 as SGDLS and CDR2 as YYNGEE. Deletions cut 2 bases from V and 0 bases from J, with 13 bases between. CDR3 residues: CASSVEGGGSTDTQYF. The CDR3 bases are TGTGCCAGCAGCGTCGAGGGTGGGGGAAGCACAGATACGCAGTATTTT.

This clonotype was seen at least ten times. This chain joins TRBV11-2 and TRBJ1-5, with TRBD1 matching over 10 bases. The CDR3 consists of 16 residues. With V trimmed by 3 bases and J by 1 base, 3 bases remained unmatched. The germline gives CDR1 SGHAT, CDR2 FQNNGV. The DNA of the CDR3 is TGTGCCAGCAGCTTCCGGGACAGGGGCAGCAATCAGCCCCAGCATTTT. This encodes CASSFRDRGSNQPQHF.

The sample holds many counts of this clonotype. The chain couples TRBV2 to TRBJ2-1, with D hard to call. The ends were cut back, 1 base at V and 0 bases at J, with 10 bases in the middle. This CDR3 contains 16 residues. Germline loops: CDR1 SNHLY, CDR2 FYNNEI. In nucleotides, the CDR3 is TGTGCCAGCAGTGAAGGAAGTAGCCGCTCCTACAATGAGCAGTTCTTC. Protein product: CASSEGSSRSYNEQFF.

This clonotype has at least ten counts. This sequence joins TRBV20-1 and TRBJ1-4, with a possible D match to TRBD1 (6 bases). The germline CDR1 and CDR2 sequences are DFQATT and SNEGSKA (reference sequence). CDR3 length: 16 residues. V dropped 0 bases and J dropped 6 bases, with 17 bases sitting between them. The CDR3 region has the DNA TGCAGTGCTAGAGATCCGTGGACAGAAGAAGATGAAAAACTGTTTTTT. It specifies CSARDPWTEEDEKLFF.

Points on this clonotype: This may stem from a read error, because a much larger clone lies one nucleotide away. This CDR3 fails to terminate in the conserved phenylalanine or tryptophan, so it likely reflects a read error. The chain carries TRBV27 and TRBJ1-1, with D possibly TRBD1 on 5 matching bases. The CDR3 totals 14 residues. Trimming removed 7 bases at V and 1 base at J, with 13 bases between. Germline V lookup: CDR1 MNHEY, CDR2 SMNVEV (reference sequence). The CDR3 reads CASTPGTANTEAFS. The CDR3 DNA is TGTGCCAGCACCCCAGGGACGGCGAACACTGAAGCTTTCTCT.

In regard to this clonotype: This sequence may be a read error, since a much larger clone differs from it by one base. The chain combines TRBV5-1 with TRBJ1-2, with 7 bases matching TRBD1. Germline V lookup: CDR1 SGHRS, CDR2 YFSETQ. The CDR3 is made up of 16 amino acids. CDR3 residues: CVSSLVAGGSQYGYTF. The CDR3 coding sequence is TGCGTCAGCAGCTTGGTAGCAGGGGGAAGTCAATATGGCTACACCTTC.

The table lists this clonotype with many counts. J is TRBJ2-3 and V is TRBV20-1; 13 nucleotides align to TRBD2. The CDR3 extends over 17 amino acids. The junction had 10 bases not matched to a gene; V was cut back by 6 bases and J by 1 base. The V gene's germline CDR1 is DFQATT and CDR2 SNEGSKA (reference sequence). The DNA for the CDR3 is TGCAGTGCCAGACTAGCGGGGGGCTGGTACCGCACAGATACGCAGTATTTT. Translated: CSARLAGGWYRTDTQYF.

This clonotype was seen at least ten times. The V gene is TRBV29-1, the J gene TRBJ2-6; D uncertain. The V end lost 3 bases, the J end lost 4 bases, and 19 bases lay between the germline ends. The length of the CDR3 is 17 residues. Per the germline V gene, CDR1 is SQVTM and CDR2 is ANQGSEA. The DNA for the CDR3 is TGCAGCGTTGAGGTGTCAGACCCTATCGCCGGGGCCAACGTCCTGACTTTC. Its protein is CSVEVSDPIAGANVLTF.

There are many counts of this clonotype. The gene calls are TRBV6-1 and TRBJ1-2, with 8 bases that match TRBD1. Looked up from germline, CDR1 is MNHNS and CDR2 is SASEGT. The CDR3 totals 15 residues. J was trimmed by 3 bases and V by 8 bases; bases with no gene match: 11. CDR3 loop: CASLQVGTGHYGYTF. Written as DNA, the CDR3 is TGTGCCAGCCTCCAGGTCGGGACAGGACACTATGGCTACACCTTC.

This clonotype was seen many times. V and J are TRBV5-7 and TRBJ2-1; no clear D gene. TRBV5-7 qualifies as an ORF whose function is uncertain. Trimming took off 1 base at V and 9 bases at J, with 8 bases between the two ends. The length of the CDR3 is 12 residues. This CDR3 reads CASSLKVGEQFF. In DNA form, the CDR3 reads TGTGCCAGCAGCTTGAAGGTTGGTGAGCAGTTCTTC.

This sequence joins TRBV7-2 and TRBJ2-5; perhaps TRBD2 as D (6 bases). V lost 5 bases and J 5 bases, leaving 18 bases between the germline ends. The CDR3 contains 15 residues. Germline lookup yields CDR1 SGHTA and CDR2 FQGNSA. The CDR3, as DNA: TGTGCCAGCAGCCTGCGGGGACCAAGCGGTGAGACCCAGTACTTC. Translating it yields CASSLRGPSGETQYF.

A few counts support this clonotype. J is TRBJ1-1 and V is TRBV19, with D possibly matching TRBD1 (6 bases). The CDR3 sequence is 11 residues long. CDR1 is LNHDA, CDR2 SQIVND, per germline (reference sequence). The ends were cut back, 10 bases at V and 11 bases at J, with 17 bases in the middle. In DNA form, the CDR3 reads TGTGCCACTGGGGGGGGGCGCACGGCTTTCTTT. It translates to CATGGGRTAFF. Together with reference TRBV19 and TRBJ1-1, the CDR3 gives the full variable domain: DGGITQSPKYLFRKEGQNVTLSCEQNLNHDAMYWYRQDPGQGLRLIYYSQIVNDFQKGDIAEGYSVSREKKESFPLTVTSAQKNPTAFYLCATGGGRTAFFGQGTRLTVV.

In its sample, this clonotype was seen many times. A much bigger clone sits one base away, suggesting this may be a read error. The CDR3 does not end in the conserved phenylalanine or tryptophan, so this is likely a read error. The V gene is TRBV15, the J gene TRBJ1-1, with D possibly TRBD1 on 5 matching bases. In germline, CDR1 is LNHNV, CDR2 YYDKDF (reference sequence). V lost 3 bases and J lost 4, with 9 bases in between. CDR3 size: 13 residues. The CDR3 DNA follows: TGTGCCACCAGCAGGGGACCGAGCACTGAAGCTTTCCTT. It encodes CATSRGPSTEAFL.

The J gene is TRBJ1-6, the V gene TRBV28; maybe TRBD1 (6 bases). The V and J ends lost 2 bases and 7 bases respectively, with 12 bases between them. The CDR3 contains 15 residues. The V gene's germline CDR1 is MDHEN and CDR2 SYDVKM. CDR3: CASSLSTGNNSPLHF. DNA for the CDR3: TGTGCCAGCAGTTTAAGCACAGGGAACAATTCACCCCTCCACTTT.

This clonotype was observed at least ten times. The chain links TRBV5-1 to TRBJ1-4, with D hard to call. Germline loops: CDR1 SGHRS, CDR2 YFSETQ. CDR3 length: 16 residues. V was shortened by 0 bases and J by 0 bases, with 9 bases between the two germline ends. CDR3 amino acids: CASSLAQASTNEKLFF. The CDR3 region has the DNA TGCGCCAGCAGCTTGGCCCAGGCTTCAACTAATGAAAAACTGTTTTTT.

This clonotype was recorded at least ten times. This rearrangement joins TRBV12-3 or TRBV12-4 to TRBJ1-2; 7 positions match TRBD1. The trim removed 4 bases at V and 5 bases at J, leaving 7 bases unmatched. The CDR3 is 14 amino acids. The CDR3 loop reads CASSSTGRRYGYTF. The CDR3 DNA follows: TGTGCCAGCAGTTCGACAGGGAGGAGGTATGGCTACACCTTC.

This clonotype occurred many times. The rearrangement uses TRBV20-1 and TRBJ2-5; 10 nucleotides align to TRBD2. The V gene's germline CDR1 is DFQATT and CDR2 SNEGSKA (reference sequence). The V and J ends lost 3 bases and 2 bases, in that order; junction bases with no gene match: 6. This CDR3 has 15 residues. The chain's CDR3 is CSASPGLAAQETQYF. The CDR3 DNA reads as TGCAGTGCTAGTCCTGGACTAGCGGCTCAAGAGACCCAGTACTTC.

This clonotype appeared many times. The V and J genes are TRBV18 and TRBJ2-3, with TRBD1 identical over 9 bases. The germline V gene encodes CDR1 KGHSH and CDR2 LQKENI. This CDR3 has 16 amino acids. Losses at the gene ends were 5 bases for V and 5 bases for J; bases not matched to a gene: 11. The CDR3, as DNA: TGTGCCAGCTCAGGACAGGGGCCAACGACGGAAGATACGCAGTATTTT. Encoded protein: CASSGQGPTTEDTQYF. The full variable domain, rest sourced from reference TRBV18 and TRBJ2-3, is NAGVMQNPRHLVRRRGQEARLRCSPMKGHSHVYWYRQLPEEGLKFMVYLQKENIIDESGMPKERFSAEFPKEGPSILRIQQVVRGDSAAYFCASSGQGPTTEDTQYFGPGTRLTVL.

This clonotype was found many times. In DNA form, the CDR3 reads TGTGCCAGCAGTGACCGGGGGAGGCATCAAGAGACCCAGTACTTC. Translation gives CASSDRGRHQETQYF. V gene TRBV2 combines with J gene TRBJ2-5; perhaps TRBD2 as D (6 bases). The germline CDR1 and CDR2 sequences are SNHLY and FYNNEI. V dropped 3 bases and J dropped 2 bases, with 13 bases sitting between them. This CDR3 region has 15 residues.

V is TRBV6-1 and J is TRBJ2-1; 8 nucleotides line up with TRBD1. The length of the CDR3 is 16 residues. Per the germline V gene, CDR1 is MNHNS and CDR2 is SASEGT. V gave up 5 bases and J gave up 4 bases; unmatched junction bases: 10. CDR3 loop: CASSNKGTGAYNEQFF. Written as DNA, the CDR3 is TGTGCCAGCAGTAACAAAGGGACAGGTGCTTACAATGAGCAGTTCTTC.

Concerning this clonotype: A far larger clone is only one base removed, so a read error is likely. The V and J genes are TRBV13 and TRBJ1-2; D perhaps matches TRBD1 (5 bases). V was pared by 4 bases and J by 4 bases, with 16 bases between. The CDR3 has 15 residues. Germline V gene sequence: CDR1 PRHDT, CDR2 FYEKMQ (reference sequence). Here the CDR3 reads CASSSHDSTSYGYTF. The CDR3 DNA reads as TGTGCCAGCAGCTCCCACGACAGCACCTCCTATGGCTACACCTTC.

The chain links TRBV2 to TRBJ1-4; D call uncertain. The CDR3 is 13 amino acids. V was shortened by 6 bases and J by 8 bases, with 13 bases between the two germline ends. Germline lookup yields CDR1 SNHLY and CDR2 FYNNEI. The CDR3 nucleotides read TGTGCCAGCAGGAGAAGGGAGACCGAAAAACTGTTTTTT. Amino acids: CASRRRETEKLFF.

This clonotype was detected many times. V gene TRBV20-1 combines with J gene TRBJ2-1, with TRBD2 identical over 13 bases. The CDR3 extends over 15 amino acids. Losses at the gene ends were 6 bases for V and 4 bases for J; bases not matched to a gene: 6. Germline V lookup: CDR1 DFQATT, CDR2 SNEGSKA (reference sequence). The CDR3 is CSALGTSGIYNEQFF. The CDR3 DNA reads TGCAGTGCCCTTGGGACTAGCGGGATTTACAATGAGCAGTTCTTC.

The CDR3: CASKQGARNNQPQHF. For the CDR3, the DNA is TGTGCCAGCAAGCAGGGGGCGAGAAACAATCAGCCCCAGCATTTT. The chain links TRBV2 to TRBJ1-5; 8 bases agree with TRBD1. V lost 7 bases to trimming and J lost 3 bases; unmatched junction nucleotides: 8. Germline V CDR1 and CDR2: SNHLY, FYNNEI. The CDR3 sequence is 15 residues long.

This clonotype was seen ten or more times. The rearrangement links TRBV4-1 to TRBJ1-2, with a weak D call TRBD1 (5 bases). Germline-derived CDR1 and CDR2 are MGHRA and YSYEKL. CDR3 size: 15 residues. V shed 0 bases and J shed 4 bases, with 12 bases lying between them. The CDR3 here is CASSQDSGITYGYTF. DNA of the CDR3: TGCGCCAGCAGCCAAGATTCAGGGATCACCTATGGCTACACCTTC.

This clonotype has at least ten counts. This chain links TRBV12-5 with TRBJ2-1, with 7 bases identical to TRBD2. The CDR3 contains 15 residues. Per germline, CDR1 LGHNT and CDR2 FRNRAP. The V segment lost 4 bases and the J segment 2 bases; nucleotides outside the gene matches: 5. CDR3 sequence reads: CASGYPAGAYNEQFF. The CDR3 bases are TGTGCTAGTGGTTACCCCGCGGGGGCCTACAATGAGCAGTTCTTC.

This chain uses TRBV7-2 with TRBJ1-4; possible D gene TRBD1, 6 bases. This CDR3 contains 15 residues. V shed 0 bases and J shed 4 bases, with 9 bases lying between them. CDR1 SGHTA and CDR2 FQGNSA come from the germline V gene. The CDR3 coding sequence is TGTGCCAGCAGCTTAGCGAGGGGGAATAATGAAAAACTGTTTTTT. It codes for CASSLARGNNEKLFF. Based on the CDR3 plus reference TRBV7-2 and TRBJ1-4, the full variable domain is GAGVSQSPSNKVTEKGKDVELRCDPISGHTALYWYRQSLGQGLEFLIYFQGNSAPDKSGLPSDRFSAERTGGSVSTLTIQRTQQEDSAVYLCASSLARGNNEKLFFGSGTQLSVL.

This chain links TRBV6-2 or TRBV6-3 with TRBJ1-5; D gene unclear. V was shortened by 8 bases and J by 0 bases, with 11 bases between the two germline ends. CDR3 size: 14 residues. The germline V gene encodes CDR1 MNHEY and CDR2 SVGEGT. CDR3: CASPSPYSNQPQHF. The CDR3 region has the DNA TGTGCCAGCCCCAGCCCCTATAGCAATCAGCCCCAGCATTTT.